This passage covers 7 T cell receptor beta chains from one sample sequenced in a study of OX40 agonist ivuxolimab in advanced cancers. Clones were sequenced by immunoSEQ multiplex PCR, and TCRdb holds only the in-frame ones, with some missing. The sample holds 80,000 to 95,000 clones, about 88% seen once. The sequences come from CD4+ or CD8+ T cells sorted from blood, collected in a trial of the OX40 agonist ivuxolimab. Receptor source: an adult with an advanced solid tumor such as melanoma, head and neck, liver or kidney cancer.

The V gene is TRBV19, the J gene TRBJ2-1, with 11 bases that match TRBD2. The CDR3 runs to 15 residues. The junction had 7 bases not matched to a gene; V was cut back by 7 bases and J by 5 bases. The germline CDR1 and CDR2 sequences are LNHDA and SQIVND (reference sequence). CDR3 in amino acids: CASTGTSGPHNEQFF. DNA for the CDR3: TGTGCCAGTACCGGGACTAGCGGACCTCACAATGAGCAGTTCTTC.

The chain is built from TRBV15 and TRBJ2-5; 9 nucleotides line up with TRBD1. In germline, CDR1 is LNHNV, CDR2 YYDKDF (reference sequence). V shed 4 bases, J shed 5 bases, and the junction held 11 bases outside the gene matches. There are 16 residues in the CDR3. The CDR3 DNA follows: TGTGCCACCAGCAATCCCGGGACAGGGTGGGTTGAGACCCAGTACTTC. It yields the protein CATSNPGTGWVETQYF.

CDR3 residues: CASSRPTGLNTEAFF. The DNA of the CDR3 is TGTGCCAGCAGCAGACCGACAGGGTTGAACACTGAAGCTTTCTTT. This sequence joins TRBV5-4 and TRBJ1-1, with 7 bases aligning to TRBD1. Germline CDR1 is SGHNT and CDR2 is YYREEE (reference sequence). V lost 4 bases and J lost 0; bases outside the gene matches: 6. This CDR3 contains 15 residues.

This chain uses TRBV19 with TRBJ1-4, with D hard to call. The CDR3 sequence is 14 residues long. V was cut by 6 bases and J by 8 bases, with 16 bases left in between. Per the germline V gene, CDR1 is LNHDA and CDR2 is SQIVND (reference sequence). CDR3 amino acids: CASRVDPSEEKLFF. The CDR3 region has the DNA TGTGCCAGTAGGGTCGACCCATCAGAGGAAAAACTGTTTTTT.

V and J are TRBV19 and TRBJ1-3; D ambiguous. This CDR3 is 14 amino acids long. The V gene's germline CDR1 is LNHDA and CDR2 SQIVND (reference sequence). Trimming pared 7 bases from V and 1 base from J, leaving 11 bases between. Here the CDR3 reads CASTWRPSGNTIYF. CDR3 nucleotide sequence: TGTGCCAGTACGTGGAGACCGTCTGGAAACACCATATATTTT. The full variable domain, completed using reference TRBV19 and TRBJ1-3, is DGGITQSPKYLFRKEGQNVTLSCEQNLNHDAMYWYRQDPGQGLRLIYYSQIVNDFQKGDIAEGYSVSREKKESFPLTVTSAQKNPTAFYLCASTWRPSGNTIYFGEGSWLTVV.

The chain couples TRBV30 to TRBJ1-6; unclear D gene. V was cut by 4 bases and J by 7 bases, with 11 bases left in between. The germline V gene encodes CDR1 GTSNPN and CDR2 SVGIG (reference sequence). The CDR3 is 13 amino acids. CDR3 bases: TGTGCCTGGAACTGGGGAGAAAATTCACCCCTCCACTTT. It is translated as CAWNWGENSPLHF.

The chain has TRBV5-1 and TRBJ2-4; the match to TRBD1 covers 9 bases. V gave up 3 bases and J gave up 7 bases; unmatched junction bases: 14. CDR1 and CDR2 from the germline V gene are SGHRS and YFSETQ. This CDR3 comprises 17 residues. For the CDR3, the DNA is TGCGCCAGCAGCTCGGAAGGTCGGACAGGGGTTTGGAACATTCAGTACTTC. The encoded protein is CASSSEGRTGVWNIQYF.